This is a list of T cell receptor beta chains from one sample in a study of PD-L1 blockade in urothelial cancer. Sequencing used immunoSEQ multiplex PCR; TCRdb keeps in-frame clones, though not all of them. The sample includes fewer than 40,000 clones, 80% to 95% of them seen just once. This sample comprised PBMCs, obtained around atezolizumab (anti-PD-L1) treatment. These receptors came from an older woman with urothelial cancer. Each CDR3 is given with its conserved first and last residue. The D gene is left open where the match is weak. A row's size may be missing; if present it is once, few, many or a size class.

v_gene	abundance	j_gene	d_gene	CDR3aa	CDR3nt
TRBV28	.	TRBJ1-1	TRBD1	CASRPTGTGALEAFF	TGTGCCAGCAGACCAACCGGGACAGGGGCCCTTGAAGCTTTCTTT
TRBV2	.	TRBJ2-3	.	CASRRSGPSTDTQYF	TGTGCCAGCAGAAGGAGCGGGCCGAGCACAGATACGCAGTATTTT
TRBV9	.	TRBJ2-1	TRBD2	CASSVDGTSINEQFF	TGTGCCAGCAGCGTAGATGGGACTAGTATTAATGAGCAGTTCTTC
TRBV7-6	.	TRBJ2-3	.	CASSLKGGPVNTQYF	TGTGCCAGCAGCTTAAAGGGCGGGCCGGTCAATACGCAGTATTTT
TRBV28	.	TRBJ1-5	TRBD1	CASSLPQGAGQPQHF	TGTGCCAGCAGTTTACCCCAGGGGGCAGGGCAGCCCCAGCATTTT
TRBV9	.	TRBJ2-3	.	CASSISPGLSTDTQYF	TGTGCCAGCAGCATCTCACCGGGACTCAGCACAGATACGCAGTATTTT
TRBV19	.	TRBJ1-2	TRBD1	CASGPDRVSGYTF	TGTGCCAGTGGGCCGGACAGGGTCTCTGGCTACACCTTC
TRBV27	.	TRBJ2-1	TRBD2	CASTLAGTYNEQFF	TGTGCCAGCACGCTAGCGGGTACCTACAATGAGCAGTTCTTC
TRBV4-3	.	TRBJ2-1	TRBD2	CASSPSMGSAGGLYNEQFF	TGCGCCAGCAGCCCATCGATGGGATCAGCGGGAGGACTCTACAATGAGCAGTTCTTC
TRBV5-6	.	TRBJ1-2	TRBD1	CASSSGQGMSYTF	TGTGCCAGCAGCTCGGGACAGGGGATGTCCTACACCTTC
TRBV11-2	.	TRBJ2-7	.	CASSSPTTGASASYYEQYF	TGTGCCAGCAGCTCACCAACCACAGGTGCCTCAGCGTCCTACTACGAGCAGTACTTC
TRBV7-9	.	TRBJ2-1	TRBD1	CASSPFNTGTDEFF	TGTGCCAGCAGCCCTTTTAATACTGGGACAGACGAGTTCTTC
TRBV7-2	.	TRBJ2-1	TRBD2	CASSPGGGYNEQFF	TGTGCCAGCAGCCCCGGGGGGGGATACAATGAGCAGTTCTTC
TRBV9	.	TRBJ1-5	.	CASSVDGTRNQPQHF	TGTGCCAGCAGCGTAGACGGGACACGGAATCAGCCCCAGCATTTT
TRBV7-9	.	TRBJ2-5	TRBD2	CASSSQIAGGETQYF	TGTGCCAGCAGCTCCCAGATAGCGGGCGGCGAGACCCAGTACTTC
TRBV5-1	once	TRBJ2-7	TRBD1	CASSLAGQGPHEQYF	TGCGCCAGCAGCTTGGCGGGACAGGGACCCCACGAGCAGTACTTC
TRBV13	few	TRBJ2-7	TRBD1	CASSPIDRDPPYEQYF	TGTGCCAGCAGCCCCATCGACAGGGACCCTCCCTACGAGCAGTACTTC
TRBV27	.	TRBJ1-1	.	CASSQGIDTEAFF	TGTGCCAGCAGTCAGGGGATCGACACTGAAGCTTTCTTT
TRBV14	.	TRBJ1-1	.	CASSPRREAAEAFF	TGTGCCAGCAGCCCCCGCAGGGAGGCAGCTGAAGCTTTCTTT
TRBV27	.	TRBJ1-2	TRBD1	CASSSPNRGNYGYTF	TGTGCCAGCAGTTCCCCAAACAGGGGAAACTATGGCTACACCTTC
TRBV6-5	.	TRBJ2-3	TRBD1	CASSSGDRGRPDTQYF	TGTGCCAGCAGTTCCGGGGACAGGGGGCGCCCAGATACGCAGTATTTT